Below are 22 T cell receptor beta chains sequenced from a single sample in a study of blood T cell repertoires in COVID-19. TCRdb's copy holds only in-frame clones and misses some; the assay was immunoSEQ multiplex PCR. The sample records about 210,000 clones, 70% to 90% being singletons. The source material was peripheral blood. Every receptor here comes from a woman in her fifties or sixties with active or convalescent COVID-19.

The rearrangement joins TRBV13 to TRBJ1-2, with D maybe TRBD1 (6 bases). Germline CDR1 is PRHDT and CDR2 is FYEKMQ (reference sequence). Trimming shortened V by 5 bases and J by 4 bases, and 26 bases separated the two germline ends. This CDR3 contains 18 residues. CDR3 sequence: CASSPAGGIGGFSYGYTF. The CDR3 DNA reads as TGTGCCAGCAGCCCCGCGGGGGGCATTGGGGGCTTCTCCTATGGCTACACCTTC.

This clone was seen just once. The rearrangement links TRBV5-1 to TRBJ1-3; TRBD1 is a possible D gene (5 bases). The length of the CDR3 is 16 residues. Germline V gene sequence: CDR1 SGHRS, CDR2 YFSETQ. Trimming shortened V by 0 bases and J by 2 bases, and 12 bases separated the two germline ends. The CDR3 coding sequence is TGCGCCAGCAGCTTGGCCGGAGGGGCGGCTGGAAACACCATATATTTT. Amino acid sequence: CASSLAGGAAGNTIYF.

In its sample, this clone was seen a few times. The chain joins TRBV3-1 (or the pseudogene TRBV3-2) to TRBJ1-2; TRBD1 aligns across 7 bases. Germline-derived CDR1 and CDR2 are LGHDT and YNNKEL (reference sequence). V was pared by 3 bases and J by 5 bases, with 3 bases of the junction left unmatched. The CDR3 is made up of 13 amino acids. CDR3 protein: CASSQEGAYGYTF. DNA of the CDR3: TGTGCCAGCAGCCAGGAGGGGGCGTATGGCTACACCTTC.

The chain employs TRBV6-4 and TRBJ1-2; D might be TRBD1 (6 bases). CDR3 length: 13 amino acids. The V end was cut by 7 bases, the J end by 3 bases, with 12 bases between. The germline CDR1 and CDR2 sequences are MRHNA and SNTAGT. The CDR3 coding sequence is TGTGCCAGCATATGGGAGGGGGACTATGGCTACACCTTC. Protein product: CASIWEGDYGYTF.

The V and J genes are TRBV18 and TRBJ1-2; D unresolved. This CDR3 has 13 amino acids. Germline-derived CDR1 and CDR2 are KGHSH and LQKENI. V dropped 6 bases and J dropped 4 bases, with 12 bases sitting between them. In nucleotides, the CDR3 is TGTGCCAGCTCCACCCGGGATAGCTATGGCTACACCTTC. This gives the protein CASSTRDSYGYTF.

V and J are TRBV28 and TRBJ1-1; no definite D call. The CDR3 spans 12 residues. CDR1 is MDHEN and CDR2 is SYDVKM in the germline V gene. Trimming left V 4 bases short and J 3 bases short, with 6 bases between. The CDR3 DNA is TGTGCCAGCAGTTCAGGATACACTGAAGCTTTCTTT. This translates into CASSSGYTEAFF.

This chain uses TRBV7-3 with TRBJ2-3; 10 nucleotides match TRBD2. Germline CDR1 and CDR2: SGHTA and FQGTGA. This CDR3 spans 15 amino acids. With V trimmed by 5 bases and J by 1 base, 3 bases remained unmatched. CDR3 sequence: CASSLAGVGTDTQYF. CDR3 coding DNA: TGTGCCAGCAGCCTAGCGGGAGTGGGCACAGATACGCAGTATTTT.

The chain joins TRBV6-5 to TRBJ1-2; D may be TRBD1 (6 bases). The CDR3 consists of 14 residues. CDR1 and CDR2 (germline): MNHEY, SVGAGI. The ends were cut back, 6 bases at V and 0 bases at J, with 11 bases in the middle. CDR3 region: CASRTTGTNYGYTF. In DNA, the CDR3 is TGTGCCAGCAGGACAACAGGGACTAACTATGGCTACACCTTC.

The V gene is TRBV5-4, the J gene TRBJ2-3; no firm D call. The ends were cut back, 1 base at V and 0 bases at J, with 9 bases in the middle. Germline V gene sequence: CDR1 SGHNT, CDR2 YYREEE (reference sequence). The CDR3 length is 15 residues. Written as DNA, the CDR3 is TGTGCCAGCAGCTTGATTCAGGCTAGCACAGATACGCAGTATTTT. The encoded protein is CASSLIQASTDTQYF.

This chain links TRBV6-5 with TRBJ1-2; D is possibly TRBD1 (6 bases). With 0 bases removed from V and 5 bases from J, the gap between germline ends came to 10 bases. CDR1 MNHEY and CDR2 SVGAGI come from the germline V gene. CDR3 length: 14 amino acids. The CDR3 coding sequence is TGTGCCAGCAGTTACTCACAGGGTTTTTATGGCTACACCTTC. It specifies CASSYSQGFYGYTF.

The chain joins TRBV30 to TRBJ2-1; D remains ambiguous. V was clipped by 2 bases and J by 2 bases, with 4 bases between them. Germline CDR1 reads GTSNPN; CDR2 reads SVGIG (reference sequence). The CDR3 sequence is 12 residues long. The CDR3 DNA sequence: TGTGCCTGGAGTCCTACCTACAATGAGCAGTTCTTC. Translation gives CAWSPTYNEQFF.

This chain links TRBV7-7 with TRBJ2-3; the D gene is possibly TRBD1 (6 bases). The CDR3 spans 14 residues. The ends were cut back, 3 bases at V and 4 bases at J, with 11 bases in the middle. In germline, CDR1 is SSHAT, CDR2 FNYEAQ (reference sequence). CDR3 bases: TGTGCCAGCAGCTTGAATGCAGGGGCAGATACGCAGTATTTT. It encodes CASSLNAGADTQYF.

V and J are TRBV5-5 and TRBJ2-6; the D is unclear. V lost 0 bases and J lost 2, with 6 bases in between. The CDR3 is 15 amino acids. CDR1 SGHKS and CDR2 YYEKEE come from the germline V gene (reference sequence). CDR3 coding DNA: TGTGCCAGCAGCTTGGCAGCGACTGGGGCCAACGTCCTGACTTTC. Protein product: CASSLAATGANVLTF.

The table lists this clone with a count of one. At the DNA level, this CDR3 is encoded by other sequences in the same sample as well. The DNA of the CDR3 is TGTGCCAGCTCACACCAGAAGAACACCGGGGAGCTGTTTTTT. Its protein is CASSHQKNTGELFF. The genes are TRBV18 and TRBJ2-2; D gene uncertain. V shed 4 bases and J shed 1 base, with 7 bases lying between them. This CDR3 is 14 amino acids long. CDR1 is KGHSH, CDR2 LQKENI, per germline.

This clone was found once. This chain joins TRBV2 and TRBJ2-3, with 10 bases matching TRBD2. Germline loops: CDR1 SNHLY, CDR2 FYNNEI. V shed 5 bases, J shed 1 base, and the junction held 15 bases outside the gene matches. This CDR3 is 19 amino acids long. The CDR3 loop is CASSLELPRTSGRTDTQYF. CDR3 bases: TGTGCCAGCAGTCTTGAACTACCACGGACTAGCGGACGCACAGATACGCAGTATTTT.

In its sample, this clone was seen once. The chain couples TRBV3-1 (or the pseudogene TRBV3-2) to TRBJ1-2; D is possibly TRBD1 (6 bases). Trimming shortened V by 2 bases and J by 8 bases, and 18 bases separated the two germline ends. CDR1 and CDR2 from the germline V gene are LGHDT and YNNKEL (reference sequence). CDR3 size: 15 residues. CDR3 protein: CASSQKVAGGGGYTF. The CDR3 nucleotides read TGTGCCAGCAGCCAAAAGGTTGCCGGGGGGGGCGGCTACACCTTC.

The chain is built from TRBV11-2 and TRBJ2-1, with 10 bases fitting TRBD2. Germline values: CDR1 SGHAT, CDR2 FQNNGV. The CDR3 length is 17 residues. J gave up 4 bases and V 5 bases, and 11 bases lay outside the gene matches. CDR3 DNA: TGTGCCAGCAGCCAGGGGGAAAGTAGCGGGAGGTACAATGAGCAGTTCTTC. The encoded protein is CASSQGESSGRYNEQFF.

The chain carries TRBV5-1 and TRBJ2-1; 11 nucleotides agree with TRBD1. The CDR3 is 16 residues long. Germline assignment: CDR1 SGHRS and CDR2 YFSETQ. V was pared by 4 bases and J by 9 bases, with 12 bases of the junction left unmatched. The CDR3 DNA reads TGCGCCAGCAGCCTCCGGACAGGGGGCGAGATTAGTGAGCAGTTCTTC. Its protein is CASSLRTGGEISEQFF.

This clone appeared a few times. The genes are TRBV7-8 and TRBJ1-3, with 9 bases fitting TRBD1. This CDR3 spans 19 amino acids. The germline CDR1 and CDR2 sequences are SGHVS and FQNEAQ. J was trimmed by 0 bases and V by 3 bases; bases with no gene match: 12. DNA for the CDR3: TGTGCCAGCAGCTTCAGGACAGGGGTCTTGAAAGACTCTGGAAACACCATATATTTT. Protein: CASSFRTGVLKDSGNTIYF.

This chain links TRBV27 with TRBJ1-6, with 7 bases identical to TRBD1. This CDR3 contains 15 residues. With 2 bases clipped from V and 5 bases from J, the junction kept 3 bases outside the gene matches. The germline V gene encodes CDR1 MNHEY and CDR2 SMNVEV (reference sequence). CDR3 bases: TGTGCCAGCAGTTTAACAGGGACAGATAATTCACCCCTCCACTTT. It specifies CASSLTGTDNSPLHF.

The J gene is TRBJ2-5, the V gene TRBV7-3, with 9 bases identical to TRBD1. The CDR3 is 15 amino acids. Per the germline V gene, CDR1 is SGHTA and CDR2 is FQGTGA. The J segment lost 5 bases and the V segment lost 5 bases, leaving 9 bases of the junction unmatched. CDR3 sequence (DNA): TGTGCCAGCAGCGACACGACAGGGGGGTTGGAGACCCAGTACTTC. Translating gives CASSDTTGGLETQYF.

The gene calls are TRBV24-1 and TRBJ1-4; D is uncertain. CDR3 length: 15 amino acids. Trimming stripped 3 bases from V and 0 bases from J, with 7 bases between. The germline CDR1 and CDR2 sequences are KGHDR and SFDVKD. As DNA, the CDR3 is TGTGCCACCAGTGATCGACAAGCAACTAATGAAAAACTGTTTTTT. Amino acid sequence: CATSDRQATNEKLFF.